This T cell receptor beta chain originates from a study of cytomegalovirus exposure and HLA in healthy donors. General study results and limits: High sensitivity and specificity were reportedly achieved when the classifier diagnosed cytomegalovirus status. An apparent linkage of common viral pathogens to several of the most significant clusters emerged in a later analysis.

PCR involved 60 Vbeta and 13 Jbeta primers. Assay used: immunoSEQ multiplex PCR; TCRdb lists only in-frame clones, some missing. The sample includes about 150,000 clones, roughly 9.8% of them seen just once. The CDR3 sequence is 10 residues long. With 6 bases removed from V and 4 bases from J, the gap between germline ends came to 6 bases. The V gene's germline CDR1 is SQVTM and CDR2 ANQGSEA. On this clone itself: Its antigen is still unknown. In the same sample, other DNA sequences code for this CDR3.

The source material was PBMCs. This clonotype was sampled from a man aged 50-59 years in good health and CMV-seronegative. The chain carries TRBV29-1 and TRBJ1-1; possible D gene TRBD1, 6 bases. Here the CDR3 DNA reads TGCAGCGTAGGGGGCACTGAAGCTTTCTTT. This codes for CSVGGTEAFF.